One sample yielded the 32 T cell receptor beta chains listed below, sequenced in a study of blood T cells in healthy people across ages. A sample-barcoded 5' primer and a J-beta primer mix were used in a second PCR of about 6 to 12 cycles. TCRdb used MiXCR to reprocess the 5' RACE reads, holding one entry per CDR3 protein. The profile covers approximately 900,000 distinct CDR3 sequences, with about 44% appearing a single time and roughly 13% taken by the ten largest. The sample taken for sequencing was blood. The receptor source for this set is a man aged 25-45 years in good health.

The chain combines TRBV20-1 with TRBJ2-3; no firm D call. CDR1 is DFQATT, CDR2 SNEGSKA, per germline (reference sequence). CDR3 length: 15 amino acids. The V and J ends lost 6 bases and 4 bases respectively, with 20 bases between them. The CDR3 bases are TGCAGTGCCCCCCCCCTGGGAACGGCCTCAGATACGCAGTATTTT. It yields the protein CSAPPLGTASDTQYF.

The rearrangement joins TRBV20-1 to TRBJ2-1, with 8 bases fitting TRBD2. Germline V CDR1 and CDR2: DFQATT, SNEGSKA (reference sequence). V was clipped by 3 bases and J by 5 bases; unmatched bases: 6. The CDR3 contains 14 residues. The CDR3 spells CSARDSGGNNEQFF. CDR3 nucleotides: TGCAGTGCTAGGGACAGCGGGGGCAACAATGAGCAGTTCTTC.

The V and J genes are TRBV29-1 and TRBJ2-7, with 9 bases fitting TRBD1. J gave up 5 bases and V 0 bases, and 5 bases lay outside the gene matches. The germline V gene encodes CDR1 SQVTM and CDR2 ANQGSEA. CDR3 length: 14 residues. CDR3 loop: CSVEDGTGSHEQYF. For the CDR3, the DNA is TGCAGCGTTGAAGATGGGACAGGGTCCCACGAGCAGTACTTC.

The chain combines TRBV27 with TRBJ1-6, with 7 bases fitting TRBD1. V dropped 6 bases and J dropped 9; count of bases not matched to a gene: 8. CDR3 length: 14 amino acids. CDR1 and CDR2 from the germline V gene are MNHEY and SMNVEV (reference sequence). CDR3: CASSYLQGSSPLHF. The CDR3 DNA reads TGTGCCAGCAGCTATTTACAGGGGTCTTCACCCCTCCACTTT.

The chain joins TRBV7-9 to TRBJ2-3, with D unclear. V was trimmed by 3 bases and J by 5 bases, leaving 18 bases between them. CDR3 length: 16 residues. CDR1 is SEHNR and CDR2 is FQNEAQ in the germline V gene (reference sequence). The CDR3 DNA sequence: TGTGCCAGCAGCTTTCGTGTGCGCTCGGGCATAGATACGCAGTATTTT. This gives the protein CASSFRVRSGIDTQYF.

About this clonotype itself: Given a much more abundant clone one base away, this may be a read error. V gene TRBV5-5 combines with J gene TRBJ2-4; unclear D gene. The last part of the DNA fits TRBJ2-7 better; the J call may be wrong. Germline values: CDR1 SGHKS, CDR2 YYEKEE (reference sequence). The CDR3 sequence is 11 residues long. The CDR3 DNA reads TGTGCCATCAGCACCGATTACGAGCAGTACTTC. Translated: CAISTDYEQYF.

The chain couples TRBV29-1 to TRBJ1-1; D gene ambiguous. Germline V gene lookup returns CDR1 SQVTM and CDR2 ANQGSEA. This CDR3 region has 17 residues. Trimming cost V 6 bases and J 0 bases, with 23 bases left between them. This CDR3 reads CSVIPLSAYVMNTEAFF. The DNA for the CDR3 is TGCAGCGTGATCCCTCTCTCAGCTTACGTAATGAACACTGAAGCTTTCTTT. Full variable domain (missing parts from reference TRBV29-1 and TRBJ1-1): SAVISQKPSRDICQRGTSLTIQCQVDSQVTMMFWYRQQPGQSLTLIATANQGSEATYESGFVIDKFPISRPNLTFSTLTVSNMSPEDSSIYLCSVIPLSAYVMNTEAFFGQGTRLTVV.

Of note for this clonotype: A read error may account for a junction end that differs from germline. The chain couples TRBV3-1 to TRBJ2-1; D ambiguous. There are 15 residues in the CDR3. Germline V gene sequence: CDR1 LGHDT, CDR2 YNNKEL (reference sequence). CDR3 protein: CTSSLTTSALNEQFF. In nucleotides, the CDR3 is TGTACCAGCAGCCTTACAACCTCGGCCCTTAATGAGCAGTTCTTC.

Only a few counts were recorded for this clonotype. The genes are TRBV3-1 and TRBJ2-5; 11 bases align to TRBD2. V lost 5 bases to trimming and J lost 0 bases; unmatched junction nucleotides: 2. CDR1 LGHDT and CDR2 YNNKEL come from the germline V gene (reference sequence). The length of the CDR3 is 15 residues. The CDR3 protein is CASSASGGYQETQYF. The DNA of the CDR3 is TGTGCCAGCAGCGCTAGCGGGGGGTACCAAGAGACCCAGTACTTC.

CDR3 amino acids: CASSLGRQGAPSSYNEQFF. CDR3 nucleotides: TGTGCCAGCAGTTTGGGAAGACAGGGGGCTCCGAGCTCCTACAATGAGCAGTTCTTC. The chain employs TRBV28 and TRBJ2-1; 10 bases line up with TRBD1. V dropped 3 bases and J dropped 0; count of bases not matched to a gene: 11. This CDR3 is built from 19 residues. The germline V gene has CDR1 MDHEN and CDR2 SYDVKM.

The chain joins TRBV19 to TRBJ1-2; 9 bases agree with TRBD1. V shed 11 bases and J 4 bases; nucleotides not matched to a gene: 14. In germline, CDR1 is LNHDA, CDR2 SQIVND (reference sequence). The CDR3 consists of 15 residues. In DNA form, the CDR3 reads TGTGCCTCTGCCGGGACAGGGACCCCACTCTATGGCTACACCTTC. It translates to CASAGTGTPLYGYTF.

This clonotype has a single count. The chain has TRBV18 and TRBJ1-2; TRBD1 matches at 7 bases. After removal of 4 bases from V and 6 bases from J, the junction contained 17 bases not matched to a gene. Germline CDR1 reads KGHSH; CDR2 reads LQKENI. This CDR3 region has 17 residues. DNA for the CDR3: TGTGCCAGCTCACGTAGATCGGACAGGCCCTCCCCGAATGGCTACACCTTC. The encoded protein is CASSRRSDRPSPNGYTF. Complete variable domain (other parts from reference TRBV18 and TRBJ1-2): NAGVMQNPRHLVRRRGQEARLRCSPMKGHSHVYWYRQLPEEGLKFMVYLQKENIIDESGMPKERFSAEFPKEGPSILRIQQVVRGDSAAYFCASSRRSDRPSPNGYTFGSGTRLTVV.

V gene TRBV7-8 combines with J gene TRBJ2-7, with 7 bases matching TRBD2. This CDR3 is 14 amino acids long. Germline assignment: CDR1 SGHVS and CDR2 FQNEAQ. V lost 4 bases to trimming and J lost 8 bases; unmatched junction nucleotides: 11. CDR3 sequence reads: CASSSQRDLGKQYF. The CDR3 DNA reads TGTGCCAGCAGCTCTCAGCGGGACCTCGGCAAGCAGTACTTC.

The chain couples TRBV7-2 to TRBJ2-1; 8 bases line up with TRBD1. Trimming cost V 5 bases and J 1 base; bases outside gene matches: 7. CDR1 is SGHTA, CDR2 FQGNSA, per germline. The length of the CDR3 is 16 residues. CDR3 in amino acids: CASSSRGRVSYNEQFF. DNA of the CDR3: TGTGCCAGCAGCAGCAGGGGGCGGGTATCCTACAATGAGCAGTTCTTC. Drawing the rest from reference TRBV7-2 and TRBJ2-1, the complete variable domain is GAGVSQSPSNKVTEKGKDVELRCDPISGHTALYWYRQSLGQGLEFLIYFQGNSAPDKSGLPSDRFSAERTGGSVSTLTIQRTQQEDSAVYLCASSSRGRVSYNEQFFGPGTRLTVL.

This clonotype was seen only a few times. The chain carries TRBV3-1 and TRBJ2-1; D assignment may be TRBD1 or TRBD2 (5 bases each). The CDR3 has 14 amino acids. The germline gives CDR1 LGHDT, CDR2 YNNKEL (reference sequence). Trimming shortened V by 0 bases and J by 8 bases, and 11 bases separated the two germline ends. CDR3 DNA: TGTGCCAGCAGCCAAGATCTTTTGGGGGATGAGCAGTTCTTC. It yields the protein CASSQDLLGDEQFF.

The J gene is TRBJ1-4, the V gene TRBV5-1, with no clear D. This CDR3 contains 15 residues. CDR1 is SGHRS and CDR2 is YFSETQ in the germline V gene. Trimming cost V 0 bases and J 0 bases, with 6 bases left between them. DNA of the CDR3: TGCGCCAGCAGCTTGGGCCTGACAACTAATGAAAAACTGTTTTTT. It translates to CASSLGLTTNEKLFF.

This clonotype was counted between two and nine times. The rearrangement links TRBV20-1 to TRBJ2-7, with 8 nucleotides matching TRBD1. Trimming at V came to 3 bases and at J to 3 bases, leaving 7 bases not matched to a gene. CDR1 is DFQATT, CDR2 SNEGSKA, per germline (reference sequence). The CDR3 length is 14 residues. CDR3 residues: CSASATGERYEQYF. In DNA form, the CDR3 reads TGCAGTGCTAGCGCGACAGGGGAGCGCTACGAGCAGTACTTC.

This clonotype was seen a few times. The chain has TRBV10-3 and TRBJ2-3, with 13 positions matching TRBD2. The V gene's germline CDR1 is ENHRY and CDR2 SYGVKD. The CDR3 length is 17 residues. The junction had 17 bases not matched to a gene; V was cut back by 7 bases and J by 10 bases. The CDR3: CAIMVTSGGAERPAQYF. The CDR3 bases are TGTGCCATCATGGTTACTAGCGGGGGGGCCGAGCGCCCTGCGCAGTATTTT.

The V call is TRBV2, the J call TRBJ1-5; D is unclear. The ends were cut back, 2 bases at V and 5 bases at J, with 13 bases in the middle. Germline V lookup: CDR1 SNHLY, CDR2 FYNNEI. The CDR3 has 15 amino acids. In DNA form, the CDR3 reads TGTGCCAGCAGTGAATTGGGTCGGGGATATCAGCCCCAGCATTTT. It specifies CASSELGRGYQPQHF.

This sequence joins TRBV12-3 or TRBV12-4 and TRBJ1-2; D unresolved. Between the trimmed V and J ends, which lost 3 bases and 6 bases, there was a span of 8 bases. This CDR3 region has 12 residues. CDR3 in DNA: TGTGCCAGCAGTTTGATACGTCATGGCTACACCTTC. Residues: CASSLIRHGYTF.

In DNA, the CDR3 is TGTGCCAGCAGTCCCCCGACTAAACAAGAGACCCAGTACTTC. This encodes CASSPPTKQETQYF. The chain couples TRBV12-3 or TRBV12-4 to TRBJ2-5, with D possibly being TRBD2 (5 bases). Trimming removed 5 bases from V and 2 bases from J, with 12 bases in between. CDR3 length: 14 amino acids.

The chain joins TRBV10-1 to TRBJ2-5; D ambiguous. V lost 5 bases to trimming and J lost 11 bases, with 21 bases between them. In germline, CDR1 is WNHNN, CDR2 SYGVQD (reference sequence). The CDR3 spans 14 residues. The CDR3: CASSTGLSTNEQYF. The CDR3 DNA follows: TGCGCCAGCAGTACGGGTTTGTCTACGAATGAGCAGTACTTC.

This chain links TRBV15 with TRBJ2-1; D unresolved. Germline assignment: CDR1 LNHNV and CDR2 YYDKDF (reference sequence). This CDR3 contains 16 residues. V shed 0 bases and J shed 5 bases, with 14 bases lying between them. CDR3 residues: CATSRDLKEMHNEQFF. In DNA form, the CDR3 reads TGTGCCACCAGCAGAGATCTTAAGGAGATGCACAATGAGCAGTTCTTC. Using reference TRBV15 and TRBJ2-1 for the parts outside the CDR3, the full variable domain is DAMVIQNPRYQVTQFGKPVTLSCSQTLNHNVMYWYQQKSSQAPKLLFHYYDKDFNNEADTPDNFQSRRPNTSFCFLDIRSPGLGDTAMYLCATSRDLKEMHNEQFFGPGTRLTVL.

The rearrangement uses TRBV20-1 and TRBJ1-2; D unclear. The CDR3 spans 12 residues. Germline V gene lookup returns CDR1 DFQATT and CDR2 SNEGSKA (reference sequence). V was shortened by 0 bases and J by 8 bases, with 10 bases between the two germline ends. CDR3 sequence: CSARDLGVGYTF. Here the CDR3 DNA reads TGCAGTGCTAGAGATCTGGGAGTCGGCTACACCTTC.

The chain is built from TRBV20-1 and TRBJ1-5, with D uncertain. The CDR3 is 14 residues long. Germline lookup yields CDR1 DFQATT and CDR2 SNEGSKA (reference sequence). V lost 3 bases to trimming and J lost 4 bases, with 13 bases between them. The CDR3 spells CSASEEGGNQPQHF. The DNA of the CDR3 is TGCAGTGCTAGCGAGGAAGGTGGTAATCAGCCCCAGCATTTT.

The rearrangement joins TRBV4-1 to TRBJ1-1; D is possibly TRBD1 (6 bases). The CDR3 runs to 15 residues. Trimming took 0 bases from V and 0 from J, leaving 8 bases between them. CDR1 MGHRA and CDR2 YSYEKL come from the germline V gene. The CDR3 spells CASSQERGMNTEAFF. The DNA for the CDR3 is TGCGCCAGCAGCCAAGAAAGGGGGATGAACACTGAAGCTTTCTTT.

The V call is TRBV5-1, the J call TRBJ2-1; 8 bases fit TRBD2. Trimming took 9 bases from V and 3 from J; bases not matched to a gene: 5. This CDR3 is built from 13 residues. Per germline, CDR1 SGHRS and CDR2 YFSETQ. In DNA form, the CDR3 reads TGCGCCACCGCGGGGGGTGTCTACAATGAGCAGTTCTTC. Residues: CATAGGVYNEQFF.

Turning to this clonotype: The junction departs from the called germline gene at one end, perhaps through a read error. The gene calls are TRBV7-7 and TRBJ2-5; D may be TRBD1 (5 bases). This CDR3 is built from 15 residues. CDR1 and CDR2 (germline): SSHAT, FNYEAQ (reference sequence). The CDR3, as DNA: TGTGCTAGCAGCTTAAGACAGTCGTACCAAGAGACCCAGTACTTC. Translating it yields CASSLRQSYQETQYF.

The chain recombines TRBV4-3 with TRBJ2-3, with D hard to call. Germline CDR1 and CDR2: LGHNA and YSLEER. With 2 bases removed from V and 1 base from J, the gap between germline ends came to 10 bases. The CDR3 consists of 15 residues. The CDR3 reads CASSQRSWGTDTQYF. The CDR3 nucleotides are TGCGCCAGCAGCCAACGCTCTTGGGGCACAGATACGCAGTATTTT.

The chain couples TRBV27 to TRBJ1-5; 7 nucleotides align to TRBD1. With V trimmed by 2 bases and J by 5 bases, 3 bases remained unmatched. CDR1 and CDR2 from the germline V gene are MNHEY and SMNVEV (reference sequence). The CDR3 is 14 residues long. CDR3 bases: TGTGCCAGCAGTTTAAACAGGGGTCATCAGCCCCAGCATTTT. Its translation is CASSLNRGHQPQHF.

J is TRBJ2-1 and V is TRBV7-9; 14 bases agree with TRBD2. The V and J ends lost 6 bases and 7 bases, in that order; junction bases with no gene match: 5. Germline assignment: CDR1 SEHNR and CDR2 FQNEAQ (reference sequence). The CDR3 spans 15 residues. The CDR3: CASSGTSGSGNEQFF. For the CDR3, the DNA is TGTGCCAGCAGTGGGACTAGCGGGAGTGGGAATGAGCAGTTCTTC. Together with reference TRBV7-9 and TRBJ2-1, the CDR3 gives the full variable domain: DTGVSQNPRHKITKRGQNVTFRCDPISEHNRLYWYRQTLGQGPEFLTYFQNEAQLEKSRLLSDRFSAERPKGSFSTLEIQRTEQGDSAMYLCASSGTSGSGNEQFFGPGTRLTVL.

This clonotype was observed once. The CDR3 loop is CASSVGLGVGDIQYF. CDR3 DNA: TGTGCCAGCAGCGTAGGATTAGGAGTAGGGGACATTCAGTACTTC. The chain employs TRBV9 and TRBJ2-4, with D maybe TRBD1 (5 bases). The V end lost 0 bases, the J end lost 8 bases, and 15 bases lay between the germline ends. From germline, CDR1 is SGDLS and CDR2 YYNGEE. This CDR3 has 15 amino acids.